This entry concerns a single T cell receptor beta chain. Its cognate antigen is unknown. Expressed TCRB transcripts were sequenced because the entire RNA isolate underwent reverse transcription. Only in-frame clones appear in the TCRdb table, and some are missing; sequencing was by immunoSEQ multiplex PCR. Of approximately 280,000 clones in the sample, around 16% were seen once. This sample is part of a study of beta chain features in type 1 diabetes. Overall study results and limits: In every one of the four CD4+ subsets, TCRB CDR3s were moderately but significantly shorter in Type 1 diabetes patients. Patients' naive, central memory and Treg TCRB repertoires seemed closer to one another than those of healthy donors. The question of HLA type influencing TCRB rearrangement was one that remained unresolved here.

The V end lost 3 bases, the J end lost 6 bases, and 21 bases lay between the germline ends. This CDR3 spans 17 amino acids. Looked up from germline, CDR1 is KGHSH and CDR2 is LQKENI. The rearrangement links TRBV18 to TRBJ2-1; D remains unclear. Sequencing was performed on naive CD4+ T cells from blood. This sequence was found in a man aged 18 to 29 with type 1 diabetes. CDR3 in amino acids: CASSPPTPGGWSNEQFF. The CDR3 DNA follows: TGTGCCAGCTCACCTCCGACTCCGGGTGGCTGGAGCAATGAGCAGTTCTTC.